This T cell receptor (beta chain) was obtained from a study of T-cell memory formation after mild COVID-19. Germline CDR1 reads SGHTA; CDR2 reads FQGNSA. This CDR3 has 20 residues. Trimming at V came to 1 base and at J to 3 bases, leaving 14 bases not matched to a gene. Findings and limits, study-wide: CD4+ bias marked clones expanding day 15 to 37, unlike balanced contracting clones.

Amplification by 5'RACE using constant-segment primers produced TCR alpha and TCR beta cDNA libraries that carried sample barcodes and UMIs. TCRdb fed the 5' RACE reads into MiXCR, producing one record per CDR3 protein. The data show 250,000 to 400,000 distinct CDR3 sequences, with roughly an eighth seen just once and over 20% held by the top ten. As for this clonotype: No antigen is known for it.

The TCR comes from a man aged 18 to 30 who had mild COVID-19 (a few samples of this study predate the infection). Cell type and time point are not known. The V gene is TRBV7-2, the J gene TRBJ2-4; 11 bases are shared with TRBD2. Sample: PBMCs or a T cell subset sorted from them (not recorded which). CDR3 region: CASSLVPGLAALLGKNIQYF. The CDR3 coding sequence is TGTGCCAGCAGCTTAGTCCCGGGACTAGCGGCGTTATTGGGCAAAAACATTCAGTACTTC.